Described below is a single T cell receptor beta chain sequence and its context. The antigen it binds to is not known. The data stem from a study of CXCR3-negative and CXCR3-positive naive CD8 T cells (dated by TCRdb to between 2018 and 2021). Background for the entire study: In total, roughly 150 million TRB reads were obtained, or roughly 1.5 +/- 0.3 million reads per library. The diversity and physicochemical repertoire analyses included more than nine donors pooled from two independent experiments. For the TRBV-TRBJ cluster analysis, the naive subsets came from roughly 5 donors, while the memory cells came from 3 donors.

Each CD8+ T cell subset was flow-sorted in triplicate, with under 350,000 cells per subset placed directly into RLT lysis buffer. Naive CD8+ T cells were defined stringently as CD45RO-CCR7+CD27+CD95- to exclude memory contaminants. Peripheral blood mononuclear cells were isolated from buffy coats using standard density gradient centrifugation. A FACSAria III was used to flow-sort naive CD8+ T cells into CXCR3-negative and CXCR3-positive populations. Total RNA was extracted from sorted cells with an RNeasy Mini Kit. CDR1 and CDR2 (DFQATT, SNEGSKA) derive from the germline V gene (reference sequence). There are 15 amino acids in the CDR3, from cysteine to phenylalanine inclusive. The DNA sequence is not available. The sequencer listed for this sample is NextSeq 550. The Human TCR Profiling Kit (MiLaboratory) was used to prepare UMI-labeled 5' RACE TRB cDNA libraries. The full amount of extracted RNA was used for cDNA synthesis, and the full amount of resulting cDNA was used for PCR amplification. The libraries were made side by side, with each library going through the same number of PCR cycles. Processing in the source paper ran as follows. About 54,000 +/- 9,700 unique UMI-labeled TRB cDNA molecules per library were extracted with MIGEC and MiXCR, with at least two reads per UMI required. An average of approximately 40,000 +/- 10,000 functional in-frame TRB CDR3 nucleotide clonotypes without stop codons was found per library. After downsampling to 5000 UMI-labeled TRB molecules per sample, diversity metrics, including normalized Shannon-Wiener and Chao1, were computed in VDJtools. VDJtools computed clonotype-size-weighted physicochemical properties of the central five CDR3 residues: interaction energy, strength, volume and Kidera factor 4. TCRdb reprocessed the reads; each CDR3 protein sequence makes one entry, and DNA is unavailable. TCRdb, not the authors, supplied the V and J calls. This sample's table has entries for about 150,000 distinct CDR3 sequences. The ten largest clones represent around 0.44% of the sample.

The research as a whole found: Because surface CD5, which is linked to self-reactivity in mice, was comparable between the naive subsets, TCR interaction strength was also inferred from the physicochemical properties of TRB CDR3s. CXCR3 expression partially decreased after cryopreservation, so most assays used freshly isolated PBMCs. Within the same donor, TRBV-TRBJ usage looked similar between naive CXCR3-negative and CXCR3-positive cells, but memory cells had distinct patterns. Repertoire diversity was comparably high in both naive subsets but much lower in memory CD8+ T cells. Compared with CXCR3-negative naive cells, CXCR3-positive naive cells had TRB CDR3s with higher hydrophobicity (lower Kidera factor 4), lower energy, and higher strength and volume indices.

This sequence was found in a human donor in good health. Some clones in this sample may be carry-over from other donors' samples. Recombination connected TRBV20-1 to TRBJ1-2; TCRdb reports TRBD1, a call that lacks DNA to check it against. Input material: naive CXCR3+ CD8+ T cells from blood. The cell subset or site label, read with the paper, signifies: CD45RO-CCR7+CD27+CD95- naive CD8+ T cells expressing CXCR3 (TNR3+). The CDR3 amino acid sequence is: CSATTITPGDYGYTF.